This is a list of T cell receptor beta chains from one sample in a study of blood T cell repertoires in COVID-19. TCRdb's copy holds only in-frame clones and misses some; the assay was immunoSEQ multiplex PCR. The sample includes some 75,000 clones, approximately 80% of them seen just once. The sample consisted of peripheral blood. These receptors all come from a man aged 50 or older with COVID-19, enrolled during active disease. CDR3s include the opening cysteine and the closing phenylalanine or tryptophan. A D gene is named only where the DNA matches it firmly. Only part of the rows carry a size: once, few, many, or a class if the clone is expanded.

d_gene: TRBD1; v_gene: TRBV3-1/TRBV3-2; j_gene: TRBJ1-2; abundance: once; CDR3aa: CASSQDWTGVGYGYTF; CDR3nt: TGTGCCAGCAGCCAAGACTGGACAGGGGTCGGCTATGGCTACACCTTC
d_gene: NA; v_gene: TRBV6-5; j_gene: TRBJ1-5; abundance: NA; CDR3aa: CASSYSTGGNQPQHF; CDR3nt: TGTGCCAGCAGTTACTCGACAGGAGGCAATCAGCCCCAGCATTTT
d_gene: NA; v_gene: TRBV3-1/TRBV3-2; j_gene: TRBJ1-3; abundance: NA; CDR3aa: CASSHWTVSGNTIYF; CDR3nt: TGTGCCAGCAGCCACTGGACAGTCTCTGGAAACACCATATATTTT
d_gene: NA; v_gene: TRBV9; j_gene: TRBJ2-1; abundance: few; CDR3aa: CASSPRQRPSYNEQFF; CDR3nt: TGTGCCAGCAGCCCCCGTCAGCGACCTTCCTACAATGAGCAGTTCTTC
d_gene: NA; v_gene: TRBV6-5; j_gene: TRBJ1-6; abundance: once; CDR3aa: CASRIADSPLHF; CDR3nt: TGTGCCAGCCGCATAGCGGATTCACCCCTCCACTTT
d_gene: NA; v_gene: TRBV6-6; j_gene: TRBJ1-1; abundance: few; CDR3aa: CASSSDSSTEAFF; CDR3nt: TGTGCCAGCAGTTCGGACTCCAGCACTGAAGCTTTCTTT
d_gene: NA; v_gene: TRBV6-5; j_gene: TRBJ2-1; abundance: NA; CDR3aa: CASSRMGGAYNEQFF; CDR3nt: TGTGCCAGCAGTCGGATGGGCGGGGCCTACAATGAGCAGTTCTTC
d_gene: TRBD1; v_gene: TRBV6-5; j_gene: TRBJ1-1; abundance: NA; CDR3aa: CASGGQGSTEAFF; CDR3nt: TGTGCCAGCGGGGGACAGGGGAGCACTGAAGCTTTCTTT
d_gene: TRBD1; v_gene: TRBV7-6; j_gene: TRBJ2-5; abundance: NA; CDR3aa: CASSLTEGQGSTQYF; CDR3nt: TGTGCCAGCAGCTTAACTGAGGGACAGGGGTCGACCCAGTACTTC
d_gene: NA; v_gene: TRBV18; j_gene: TRBJ1-2; abundance: NA; CDR3aa: CASSRTAGPGYTF; CDR3nt: TGTGCCAGCTCACGTACAGCAGGGCCTGGCTACACCTTC
d_gene: TRBD2; v_gene: TRBV6-1; j_gene: TRBJ2-7; abundance: NA; CDR3aa: CASSEGGGRTLYEQYF; CDR3nt: TGTGCCAGCAGTGAAGGGGGGGGGAGGACCCTCTACGAGCAGTACTTC
d_gene: TRBD1; v_gene: TRBV7-3; j_gene: TRBJ1-5; abundance: medium-sized; CDR3aa: CASSLTGTGVAGNQPQHF; CDR3nt: TGTGCCAGCAGCTTAACAGGGACAGGGGTGGCGGGCAATCAGCCCCAGCATTTT
d_gene: NA; v_gene: TRBV5-4; j_gene: TRBJ1-2; abundance: NA; CDR3aa: CASRGQDLSYTF; CDR3nt: TGTGCCAGCCGAGGGCAGGATCTAAGCTACACCTTC